A single sample is the source of the 15 T cell receptor beta chains below, sequenced in a study of cytomegalovirus exposure and HLA in healthy donors. Produced via immunoSEQ multiplex PCR; TCRdb's table is partial and in-frame only. The table has about 310,000 clones, around 90% seen once. The sequencing sample was made of PBMCs. The receptors stem from a man aged 25-45 years in good health and CMV-seronegative.

V and J are TRBV27 and TRBJ1-2, with a weak D call TRBD1 (5 bases). The CDR3 length is 14 residues. The V gene lost 6 bases and the J gene lost 0 bases, with 11 bases spanning the gap. Germline lookup yields CDR1 MNHEY and CDR2 SMNVEV (reference sequence). The CDR3 region is CASRMDIPNYGYTF. The CDR3 nucleotides are TGTGCCAGCAGAATGGACATCCCTAACTATGGCTACACCTTC.

In this sample, this clone turned up once. This chain uses TRBV6-1 with TRBJ2-7; 7 nucleotides align to TRBD2. This CDR3 contains 15 residues. Germline CDR1 reads MNHNS; CDR2 reads SASEGT. After removal of 1 base from V and 2 bases from J, the junction contained 5 bases not matched to a gene. This chain's CDR3 is CASSEEGGGTYEQYF. DNA for the CDR3: TGTGCCAGCAGTGAAGAAGGCGGGGGAACCTACGAGCAGTACTTC.

This rearrangement joins TRBV6-5 to TRBJ2-7, with D possibly matching TRBD1 (6 bases). V was clipped by 1 base and J by 3 bases, with 7 bases between them. Germline values: CDR1 MNHEY, CDR2 SVGAGI. The CDR3 extends over 13 amino acids. CDR3 in DNA: TGTGCCAGCAGTTACTTGACAGGCTACGAGCAGTACTTC. Translating gives CASSYLTGYEQYF.

V and J are TRBV29-1 and TRBJ2-3; D not certain. The CDR3 is made up of 13 amino acids. In germline, CDR1 is SQVTM, CDR2 ANQGSEA. Trimming removed 5 bases from V and 2 bases from J, with 11 bases in between. The CDR3 nucleotides are TGCAGCGTTAGCCACGGTCTCACAGATACGCAGTATTTT. Its protein product is CSVSHGLTDTQYF.

The table lists this clone with a few counts. This chain joins TRBV2 and TRBJ2-7, with D tentatively TRBD2 (6 bases). V was shortened by 7 bases and J by 0 bases, with 16 bases between the two germline ends. Germline V lookup: CDR1 SNHLY, CDR2 FYNNEI. The CDR3 extends over 15 amino acids. The CDR3 loop reads CASTPGTLSSYEQYF. DNA for the CDR3: TGTGCCAGCACCCCGGGGACTTTAAGCTCCTACGAGCAGTACTTC.

This CDR3 is CSVRTGQGQPQHF. In nucleotides, the CDR3 is TGCAGCGTCAGGACAGGGCAAGGTCAGCCCCAGCATTTT. The chain uses TRBV29-1 and TRBJ1-5; 8 nucleotides match TRBD1. Germline V gene data show CDR1 as SQVTM and CDR2 as ANQGSEA. The CDR3 sequence is 13 residues long. After removal of 6 bases from V and 6 bases from J, the junction contained 7 bases not matched to a gene.

This chain links TRBV18 with TRBJ1-2; 10 bases line up with TRBD1. The CDR3 runs to 16 residues. Germline CDR1 and CDR2: KGHSH and LQKENI. Trimming took 3 bases from V and 2 from J; bases not matched to a gene: 6. The CDR3 nucleotides read TGTGCCAGCTCACCCGTTGGACAGGGGGGGAACTATGGCTACACCTTC. Its protein product is CASSPVGQGGNYGYTF.

The chain employs TRBV2 and TRBJ2-3; the D gene is possibly TRBD1 (6 bases). Germline V gene data show CDR1 as SNHLY and CDR2 as FYNNEI. V was cut by 7 bases and J by 2 bases, with 10 bases left in between. CDR3 length: 13 amino acids. CDR3 amino acids: CASTRGNTDTQYF. CDR3 nucleotides: TGTGCCAGCACGAGGGGGAACACAGATACGCAGTATTTT.

CDR3 coding DNA: TGTGCCAGCAGCACGGACAGTGGGTTCAACCACGGGGAGCTGTTTTTT. Translation gives CASSTDSGFNHGELFF. The gene calls are TRBV5-6 and TRBJ2-2; D might be TRBD1 (6 bases). The CDR3 is 16 amino acids. The V end lost 4 bases, the J end lost 7 bases, and 20 bases lay between the germline ends. CDR1 and CDR2 from the germline V gene are SGHDT and YYEEEE.

V usage is TRBV9 and J usage is TRBJ2-5; TRBD2 is a possible D gene (6 bases). The length of the CDR3 is 14 residues. Germline V gene sequence: CDR1 SGDLS, CDR2 YYNGEE. Trimming stripped 2 bases from V and 2 bases from J, with 10 bases between. The CDR3 loop is CASSVGGIQETQYF. The CDR3 nucleotides read TGTGCCAGCAGCGTTGGAGGGATACAAGAGACCCAGTACTTC.

The chain employs TRBV30 and TRBJ1-6; maybe TRBD1 (5 bases). The CDR3 spans 13 residues. The germline CDR1 and CDR2 sequences are GTSNPN and SVGIG (reference sequence). V was clipped by 4 bases and J by 5 bases, with 9 bases between them. The CDR3 is CAWTRADNSPLHF. DNA of the CDR3: TGTGCCTGGACCAGGGCCGATAATTCACCCCTCCACTTT. The full variable domain, with the rest looked up from reference TRBV30 and TRBJ1-6, is SQTIHQWPATLVQPVGSPLSLECTVEGTSNPNLYWYRQAAGRGLQLLFYSVGIGQISSEVPQNLSASRPQDRQFILSSKKLLLSDSGFYLCAWTRADNSPLHFGNGTRLTVT.

Only a few counts were recorded for this clone. At the DNA level, this CDR3 is encoded by other sequences in the same sample as well. The chain uses TRBV30 and TRBJ1-5; the D gene is possibly TRBD1 (6 bases). CDR1 and CDR2 from the germline V gene are GTSNPN and SVGIG (reference sequence). V was trimmed by 2 bases and J by 1 base, leaving 6 bases between them. The CDR3 totals 13 residues. The CDR3 sequence is CAWSQGSNQPQHF. CDR3 bases: TGTGCCTGGAGTCAGGGGAGCAATCAGCCCCAGCATTTT. Based on the CDR3 plus reference TRBV30 and TRBJ1-5, the full variable domain is SQTIHQWPATLVQPVGSPLSLECTVEGTSNPNLYWYRQAAGRGLQLLFYSVGIGQISSEVPQNLSASRPQDRQFILSSKKLLLSDSGFYLCAWSQGSNQPQHFGDGTRLSIL.

This clone was observed a handful of times. The chain employs TRBV7-9 and TRBJ1-1; possible D gene TRBD1, 5 bases. There are 14 residues in the CDR3. V lost 0 bases and J lost 4, with 9 bases in between. Germline lookup yields CDR1 SEHNR and CDR2 FQNEAQ (reference sequence). The CDR3 coding sequence is TGTGCCAGCAGCTTAGCTGGCGGGGGCACTGAAGCTTTCTTT. Translating it yields CASSLAGGGTEAFF.

This clone was observed once. The gene calls are TRBV18 and TRBJ2-1; 13 nucleotides line up with TRBD2. Germline loops: CDR1 KGHSH, CDR2 LQKENI. Trimming cost V 4 bases and J 9 bases; bases outside gene matches: 6. The CDR3 is made up of 15 amino acids. The DNA of the CDR3 is TGTGCCAGCTCACTCGGGACTAGCGGGGTGGCTGAGCAGTTCTTC. Its protein product is CASSLGTSGVAEQFF. The whole variable domain, filled in from reference TRBV18 and TRBJ2-1, reads NAGVMQNPRHLVRRRGQEARLRCSPMKGHSHVYWYRQLPEEGLKFMVYLQKENIIDESGMPKERFSAEFPKEGPSILRIQQVVRGDSAAYFCASSLGTSGVAEQFFGPGTRLTVL.

V usage is TRBV5-1 and J usage is TRBJ2-3, with TRBD2 identical over 13 bases. CDR3 length equals 16 residues. Trimming removed 4 bases from V and 2 bases from J; junction bases left unmatched: 4. The germline CDR1 and CDR2 sequences are SGHRS and YFSETQ. The CDR3 region is CASSIGLAGATDTQYF. CDR3 nucleotides: TGCGCCAGCAGCATAGGACTAGCGGGGGCCACAGATACGCAGTATTTT.